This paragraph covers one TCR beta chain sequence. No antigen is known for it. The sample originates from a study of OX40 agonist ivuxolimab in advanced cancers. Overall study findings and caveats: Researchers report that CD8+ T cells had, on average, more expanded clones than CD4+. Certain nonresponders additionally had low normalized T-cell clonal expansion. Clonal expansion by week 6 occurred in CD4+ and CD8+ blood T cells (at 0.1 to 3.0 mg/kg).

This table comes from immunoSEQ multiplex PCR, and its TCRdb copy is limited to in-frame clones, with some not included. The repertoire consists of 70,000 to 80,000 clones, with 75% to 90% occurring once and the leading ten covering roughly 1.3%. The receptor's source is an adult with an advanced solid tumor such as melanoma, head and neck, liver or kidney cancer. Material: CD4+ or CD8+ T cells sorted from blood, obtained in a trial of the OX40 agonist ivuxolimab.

DNA for the CDR3: TGTGCCAGCAGTTTAATAGGATTCGGCGGGGGGGCGATAGGTCAGCCCCAGCATTTT. Translating gives CASSLIGFGGGAIGQPQHF. The chain combines TRBV27 with TRBJ1-5; D perhaps matches TRBD1 (6 bases). Per the germline V gene, CDR1 is MNHEY and CDR2 is SMNVEV (reference sequence). The CDR3 loop spans 19 amino acids. Trimming shortened V by 2 bases and J by 6 bases, and 26 bases separated the two germline ends.